The 4 T cell receptor beta chains listed next were all sequenced from one sample in a study of CD8 T cells in ankylosing spondylitis. For these receptors, no antigen is known. TCRdb redid the calling of the 5' RACE reads with MiXCR, one entry per CDR3 protein. Altogether around 480,000 distinct CDR3 sequences are present, roughly a sixth being singletons, with the ten largest covering 1%. General study results and limits: Roughly eight highly homologous variants made up a TCR beta motif, and this motif appeared characteristic of ankylosing spondylitis blood.

Sequencing was performed on blood, either unsorted or a sorted T cell fraction (not recorded which). Receptors originate from a male donor with ankylosing spondylitis.

The rearrangement uses TRBV20-1 and TRBJ2-5, with TRBD1 as a possible D gene (6 bases). V was pared by 6 bases and J by 3 bases, with 14 bases between. Germline assignment: CDR1 DFQATT and CDR2 SNEGSKA (reference sequence). The CDR3 runs 13 residues. The CDR3 protein is CSAKRDNEETQYF. The CDR3, as DNA: TGCAGTGCCAAACGGGACAACGAAGAGACCCAGTACTTC.

Details on this clonotype: A much larger clone lies one base from this, so it may be a read error. The genes are TRBV3-1 and TRBJ2-7, with TRBD2 as a possible D gene (5 bases). Germline lookup yields CDR1 LGHDT and CDR2 YNNKEL (reference sequence). CDR3 length equals 15 residues. The CDR3 reads CASTQVRPGGHEQYF. Here the CDR3 DNA reads TGTGCCAGCACCCAAGTGAGACCCGGCGGGCACGAGCAGTACTTC.

This clonotype turned up a few times. In nucleotides, the CDR3 is TGTGCCTGGGATTGGGAGGGCGAGCAGTACTTC. Its protein product is CAWDWEGEQYF. This rearrangement joins TRBV30 to TRBJ2-7; 7 bases agree with TRBD2. Unmatched junction bases numbered 4, after V lost 5 bases and J lost 6 bases. The CDR3 has 11 amino acids. Germline V CDR1 and CDR2: GTSNPN, SVGIG (reference sequence). The whole variable domain, filled in from reference TRBV30 and TRBJ2-7, reads SQTIHQWPATLVQPVGSPLSLECTVEGTSNPNLYWYRQAAGRGLQLLFYSVGIGQISSEVPQNLSASRPQDRQFILSSKKLLLSDSGFYLCAWDWEGEQYFGPGTRLTVT.

The sample holds a few counts of this clonotype. V is TRBV5-6 and J is TRBJ2-7; 7 nucleotides match TRBD1. This CDR3 has 14 amino acids. CDR1 is SGHDT and CDR2 is YYEEEE in the germline V gene. J lost 2 bases, V lost 0 bases, and 2 bases had no gene match. The chain's CDR3 is CASSLETGPYEQYF. The CDR3 nucleotides read TGTGCCAGCAGCTTGGAGACAGGGCCCTACGAGCAGTACTTC.